Below are 3 T cell receptor beta chains sequenced from a single sample in a study of radiation and T cells in renal cell carcinoma. Noted time point: blood 2 weeks post-SBRT. Described treatment: 15 Gy SBRT to primary tumor, nephrectomy 4 weeks later. Produced via immunoSEQ multiplex PCR; TCRdb's table is partial and in-frame only. The table records roughly 120,000 clones, roughly four fifths of them present only once. The sequenced sample was blood, obtained from a patient whose treatment included radiotherapy and nephrectomy. These receptors came from a woman aged 60-75 years with renal cell carcinoma.

V is TRBV6-1 and J is TRBJ1-1; D ambiguous. From germline, CDR1 is MNHNS and CDR2 SASEGT. V gave up 1 base and J gave up 0 bases, with 3 bases separating them. This CDR3 comprises 13 residues. In DNA, the CDR3 is TGTGCCAGCAGTGAAGGGCTGAACACTGAAGCTTTCTTT. Translating it yields CASSEGLNTEAFF.

The rearrangement joins TRBV7-3 to TRBJ2-3; a possible D gene is TRBD2 (6 bases). The CDR3 has 15 amino acids. Germline V gives CDR1 SGHTA, CDR2 FQGTGA. The germline V and J ends were trimmed by 2 bases and 2 bases, with 11 bases remaining between them. The CDR3 DNA reads as TGTGCCAGCAGCTTAGGAGGGACGGACACAGATACGCAGTATTTT. As protein: CASSLGGTDTDTQYF.

This chain joins TRBV7-6 and TRBJ2-7, with 7 bases that match TRBD1. V trimming: 5 bases; J trimming: 3 bases; junction bases outside the gene matches: 22. The CDR3 is 19 amino acids. Germline-derived CDR1 and CDR2 are SGHVS and FNYEAQ. The CDR3 loop is CASSPWIRPDREFFYEQYF. In nucleotides, the CDR3 is TGTGCCAGCAGCCCCTGGATAAGGCCCGACAGGGAATTTTTCTACGAGCAGTACTTC. Together with reference TRBV7-6 and TRBJ2-7, the CDR3 gives the full variable domain: GAGVSQSPRYKVTKRGQDVALRCDPISGHVSLYWYRQALGQGPEFLTYFNYEAQQDKSGLPNDRFSAERPEGSISTLTIQRTEQRDSAMYRCASSPWIRPDREFFYEQYFGPGTRLTVT.